This T cell receptor beta chain is drawn from a study of human thymus T cells. Here immunoSEQ multiplex PCR was the method, and the copy in TCRdb shows in-frame clones only, minus some. The profile covers under 150,000 clones, with 90% to 95% appearing a single time and roughly 0.024% taken by the ten largest. For this clone: Its antigen is not known.

Notes on the study in general: Related studies found that unrelated individuals share highly overlapping thymic repertoires. Among thymic and blood repertoires, usage of V and J genes appeared biased.

Per the germline V gene, CDR1 is MNHNS and CDR2 is SASEGT. The length of the CDR3 is 11 residues. V lost 11 bases and J lost 6; bases outside the gene matches: 5. Resected material from corrective heart surgery provided the thymus tissue analysed. Those donating were healthy Finnish infants in corrective surgery for congenital heart defects. This clonotype was sampled from a boy less than two years old with a congenital heart defect but otherwise immunologically healthy. Sequencing was performed on thymus tissue. The chain carries TRBV6-1 and TRBJ1-2; TRBD1 agrees at 8 bases. The CDR3 DNA sequence: TGTGCCTTCAGGGGGCGGAATGGCTACACCTTC. Its protein is CAFRGRNGYTF.